This T cell receptor (beta chain) stems from a study of cytotoxic CD8 clonotypes in ibrutinib-treated CLL. Study information: The sample average was approximately 250,000 productive templates and 85,000 to 100,000 productive rearrangements.

The assay was immunoSEQ multiplex PCR, and TCRdb's table has in-frame clones only and misses some. This sample carries more than 200,000 clones, roughly 74% of them seen once, and the ten largest clones take over 15%. Trimming left V 3 bases short and J 5 bases short, with 21 bases between. The CDR3 extends over 16 amino acids. The germline V gene encodes CDR1 SGHRS and CDR2 YFSETQ. V is TRBV5-1 and J is TRBJ2-7, with D possibly TRBD1 on 6 matching bases. The clonotype was recovered from a human donor with chronic lymphocytic leukemia. Source: PBMCs, taken after 24 months of ibrutinib treatment. The CDR3 sequence is CASSWGLAGDPNEQYF. The CDR3 bases are TGCGCCAGCAGCTGGGGGCTGGCAGGGGATCCCAACGAGCAGTACTTC.